Sequencing of this T cell receptor (beta chain) was carried out in a study of control samples from healthy donors and cancer patients. Libraries were prepared by immunoSEQ multiplex PCR; TCRdb keeps only in-frame clonotypes and omits some of them. The sample lists some 130,000 clones, around nine tenths occurring once. Germline values: CDR1 SGHRS, CDR2 YFSETQ. CDR3 size: 20 residues. Unmatched junction bases numbered 20, after V lost 4 bases and J lost 2 bases. The chain employs TRBV5-1 and TRBJ1-5, with TRBD1 matching 8 bases. The sequence was obtained from a man between 35 and 55 years old in good health. Sequencing input: blood. CDR3 loop: CASSIWDTGTGTEGNQPQHF. In DNA form, the CDR3 reads TGCGCCAGCAGCATATGGGACACCGGGACAGGAACTGAGGGCAATCAGCCCCAGCATTTT.